The 8 T cell receptor beta chains presented below share a single source sample, sequenced in a study of blood T cell repertoires in COVID-19. Sequencing was performed with immunoSEQ multiplex PCR; in TCRdb, only in-frame clones are kept and a portion is missing. Of 150,000 to 180,000 clones listed, 70% to 85% are singletons. The sequenced sample was peripheral blood. These receptors were taken from a woman aged 55-75 years with acute or convalescent COVID-19.

The count of this clone is one. V usage is TRBV11-1 and J usage is TRBJ2-5, with D possibly TRBD1 on 5 matching bases. The V gene lost 5 bases and the J gene lost 7 bases, with 11 bases spanning the gap. This CDR3 spans 12 amino acids. From germline, CDR1 is SGHAT and CDR2 FQDESV (reference sequence). This CDR3 reads CASSPGPGTQYF. For the CDR3, the DNA is TGTGCCAGCAGCCCAGGGCCGGGGACCCAGTACTTC.

To note about this clone: The junction and the germline gene differ at one end; a read error may be behind it. The V call is TRBV5-1, the J call TRBJ1-1; D may be TRBD1 (5 bases). The germline CDR1 and CDR2 sequences are SGHRS and YFSETQ. The CDR3 is made up of 13 amino acids. The CDR3 DNA reads as TGCGCCAGCAGCGTCATCCCGGACACCGAAGCTTTCTTT. Translated: CASSVIPDTEAFF.

V usage is TRBV4-1 and J usage is TRBJ2-2; TRBD2 aligns across 8 bases. The CDR3 is 15 residues long. The ends lost 4 bases at V and 7 bases at J; junction bases unmatched: 8. The V gene's germline CDR1 is MGHRA and CDR2 YSYEKL. The CDR3 spells CASSLKAGGNGELFF. As DNA, the CDR3 is TGCGCCAGCAGCCTAAAGGCGGGGGGAAACGGGGAGCTGTTTTTT.

The chain is built from TRBV4-1 and TRBJ2-5; 7 positions agree with TRBD1. The CDR3 extends over 16 amino acids. CDR1 MGHRA and CDR2 YSYEKL come from the germline V gene. V shed 1 base, J shed 4 bases, and the junction held 9 bases outside the gene matches. This chain's CDR3 is CASSQGFGAGGETQYF. Written as DNA, the CDR3 is TGCGCCAGCAGCCAAGGTTTCGGGGCAGGGGGAGAGACCCAGTACTTC.

V and J are TRBV30 and TRBJ1-5; D call uncertain. This CDR3 is built from 13 residues. Trimming pared 0 bases from V and 6 bases from J, leaving 9 bases between. The V gene's germline CDR1 is GTSNPN and CDR2 SVGIG (reference sequence). CDR3 sequence: CAWSVHGFQPQHF. The CDR3 nucleotides are TGTGCCTGGAGTGTACACGGGTTTCAGCCCCAGCATTTT.

This chain links TRBV5-4 with TRBJ1-2; D call uncertain. In germline, CDR1 is SGHNT, CDR2 YYREEE (reference sequence). The CDR3 length is 13 residues. Trimming pared 5 bases from V and 4 bases from J, leaving 12 bases between. Here the CDR3 reads CASRMEGVYGYTF. As DNA, the CDR3 is TGTGCCAGCAGGATGGAGGGAGTCTATGGCTACACCTTC.

The chain links TRBV2 to TRBJ2-1; D unclear. Per germline, CDR1 SNHLY and CDR2 FYNNEI. The CDR3 spans 14 residues. Trimming took 4 bases from V and 8 from J, leaving 15 bases between them. CDR3 bases: TGTGCCAGCAGTGTTAACGGGTTCCCCGATGAGCAGTTCTTC. It codes for CASSVNGFPDEQFF.

This clone was seen only once. The chain uses TRBV30 and TRBJ1-3; unclear D gene. The length of the CDR3 is 13 residues. The germline V gene encodes CDR1 GTSNPN and CDR2 SVGIG (reference sequence). With 5 bases removed from V and 0 bases from J, the gap between germline ends came to 8 bases. The chain's CDR3 is CAWGRLSGNTIYF. CDR3 nucleotides: TGTGCCTGGGGCAGACTCTCTGGAAACACCATATATTTT.